This T cell receptor (beta chain) was identified in a study of shared clonotypes between healthy human individuals. CDR3 length: 15 residues. Germline lookup yields CDR1 KGHSH and CDR2 LQKENI. With 3 bases removed from V and 9 bases from J, the gap between germline ends came to 19 bases. The data were produced by immunoSEQ multiplex PCR, yet TCRdb's version contains in-frame clones alone and is incomplete. The data contain 1.4 million to 1.5 million clones, approximately 97% of them singletons. The origin of this receptor is a man under 40 in good health. Sequenced material: naive CD4+ T cells sorted from blood. The subset: CD45RA+ positively selected. This chain connects TRBV18 to TRBJ2-3; D remains unclear. The CDR3 is CASSPAMNPEATQYF. The DNA of the CDR3 is TGTGCCAGCTCACCCGCTATGAATCCCGAAGCGACGCAGTATTTT.